The rows below give T cell receptor beta chains drawn from one sample of a study of Tregs in tolerant kidney transplant recipients. Produced via immunoSEQ multiplex PCR; TCRdb's table is partial and in-frame only. The sample lists around 50,000 clones, about nine tenths seen once, with 15% in the top ten. The specimen was CD8+ T cells from blood (PBMCs), collected 12 months after the transplant. These receptors were taken from a human patient who received a combined kidney and bone marrow transplant. Certain T cells may be donor cells from the graft. The CDR3 runs from the conserved cysteine through the conserved F or W. The order of the fields is J gene, V gene, clone size, D gene, CDR3 protein, CDR3 DNA. D genes are given only for firm matches. Part of the rows lack a size; the others show once, few, many or a class for expanded clones.

J gene: TRBJ2-3; V gene: TRBV13; clone size: NA; D gene: NA; CDR3 protein: CASSLKSVPDTQYF; CDR3 DNA: TGTGCCAGCAGCTTAAAGTCAGTACCAGATACGCAGTATTTT
J gene: TRBJ1-1; V gene: TRBV9; clone size: NA; D gene: NA; CDR3 protein: CASSGRYREEGTEAFF; CDR3 DNA: TGTGCCAGCAGCGGGAGGTACAGGGAAGAGGGAACTGAAGCTTTCTTT
J gene: TRBJ1-4; V gene: TRBV27; clone size: NA; D gene: NA; CDR3 protein: CASSFGGGKLFF; CDR3 DNA: TGTGCCAGCAGTTTTGGCGGGGGAAAACTGTTTTTT
J gene: TRBJ2-1; V gene: TRBV5-6; clone size: NA; D gene: NA; CDR3 protein: CASSLGSEYNEQFF; CDR3 DNA: TGTGCCAGCAGCTTGGGCTCAGAATACAATGAGCAGTTCTTC
J gene: TRBJ2-7; V gene: TRBV2; clone size: NA; D gene: TRBD2; CDR3 protein: CASSFGGRAYEQYF; CDR3 DNA: TGTGCCAGCAGTTTCGGCGGGAGGGCCTACGAGCAGTACTTC
J gene: TRBJ2-7; V gene: TRBV25-1; clone size: NA; D gene: NA; CDR3 protein: CASRKGGFGYEQYF; CDR3 DNA: TGTGCCAGCAGGAAAGGGGGTTTTGGCTACGAGCAGTACTTC
J gene: TRBJ2-1; V gene: TRBV11-2; clone size: NA; D gene: NA; CDR3 protein: CASSQYNEQFF; CDR3 DNA: TGTGCCAGCAGCCAATACAATGAGCAGTTCTTC
J gene: TRBJ2-7; V gene: TRBV29-1; clone size: NA; D gene: NA; CDR3 protein: CSVRSPLSYEQYF; CDR3 DNA: TGCAGCGTCAGGTCCCCACTCTCCTACGAGCAGTACTTC
J gene: TRBJ2-3; V gene: TRBV9; clone size: NA; D gene: NA; CDR3 protein: CASSLGAQGDTQYF; CDR3 DNA: TGTGCCAGCAGTTTAGGAGCCCAGGGAGATACGCAGTATTTT
J gene: TRBJ2-3; V gene: TRBV5-8; clone size: few; D gene: TRBD2; CDR3 protein: CASSRLAGGTDTQYF; CDR3 DNA: TGTGCCAGCAGCCGCCTAGCGGGTGGCACAGATACGCAGTATTTT
J gene: TRBJ2-7; V gene: TRBV29-1; clone size: NA; D gene: NA; CDR3 protein: CSVLEKAYEQYF; CDR3 DNA: TGCAGCGTCTTAGAGAAAGCCTACGAGCAGTACTTC
J gene: TRBJ2-3; V gene: TRBV28; clone size: NA; D gene: NA; CDR3 protein: CASGPRVADTQYF; CDR3 DNA: TGTGCCAGCGGGCCCAGGGTTGCCGATACGCAGTATTTT
J gene: TRBJ1-1; V gene: TRBV5-6; clone size: NA; D gene: NA; CDR3 protein: CASSLGGVRTEAFF; CDR3 DNA: TGTGCCAGCAGCTTGGGCGGGGTGAGGACTGAAGCTTTCTTT
J gene: TRBJ2-7; V gene: TRBV9; clone size: NA; D gene: NA; CDR3 protein: CASSPGGSYEQYF; CDR3 DNA: TGTGCCAGCAGTCCTGGAGGGAGCTACGAGCAGTACTTC
J gene: TRBJ2-7; V gene: TRBV10-3; clone size: NA; D gene: TRBD2; CDR3 protein: CAGPGQRGSSYEQYF; CDR3 DNA: TGTGCCGGGCCGGGGCAGCGGGGGTCGTCCTACGAGCAGTACTTC
J gene: TRBJ2-7; V gene: TRBV28; clone size: NA; D gene: NA; CDR3 protein: CASSTQRHGYEQYF; CDR3 DNA: TGTGCCAGCAGTACACAGAGACACGGCTACGAGCAGTACTTC
J gene: TRBJ2-1; V gene: TRBV9; clone size: NA; D gene: NA; CDR3 protein: CASSEGVFSYNEQFF; CDR3 DNA: TGTGCCAGCAGCGAAGGGGTGTTCTCCTACAATGAGCAGTTCTTC
J gene: TRBJ2-7; V gene: TRBV4-3; clone size: NA; D gene: NA; CDR3 protein: CASSQVPWDNEQYF; CDR3 DNA: TGCGCCAGCAGCCAAGTCCCGTGGGACAACGAGCAGTACTTC
J gene: TRBJ2-1; V gene: TRBV28; clone size: NA; D gene: NA; CDR3 protein: CASSPTPTGYNEQFF; CDR3 DNA: TGTGCCAGCAGCCCAACGCCGACAGGTTACAATGAGCAGTTCTTC
J gene: TRBJ2-1; V gene: TRBV4-3; clone size: NA; D gene: TRBD2; CDR3 protein: CASSHEKTSGRVGLHNEQFF; CDR3 DNA: TGCGCCAGCAGCCACGAGAAAACTAGCGGGAGGGTCGGCCTCCACAATGAGCAGTTCTTC